This T cell receptor beta chain was recorded in a study of identical twins. Overall study results and limits: Invariant MAIT and iNKT cells could partly confound zero-insertion analyses.

The CDR3 is made up of 14 amino acids. The V and J ends lost 4 bases and 3 bases respectively, with 11 bases between them. The germline V gene encodes CDR1 MGHRA and CDR2 YSYEKL. MiXCR, run by TCRdb on the 5' RACE reads, gives a single entry per CDR3 protein. There are 430,000 or so distinct CDR3 sequences in the sample; 20% to 25% occur only once, and 2.9% lies in the top ten. This clonotype has a handful of counts. What it recognizes is unknown. The same sample was also studied in work on T cells expressing NK-cell markers.

Sequencing was done on a sample of CD4+ T cells sorted from blood. V usage is TRBV4-1 and J usage is TRBJ2-3; no definite D call. This TCR was sampled from a woman younger than 35 in good health. CDR3 loop: CASSPHSTTDTQYF. The CDR3 DNA sequence: TGCGCCAGCAGCCCGCATTCAACGACAGATACGCAGTATTTT.